One sample yielded the 28 T cell receptor beta chains listed below, sequenced in a study of cytomegalovirus exposure and HLA in healthy donors. Amplification used 60 Vbeta primers and 13 Jbeta primers. The assay was immunoSEQ multiplex PCR, and TCRdb's table has in-frame clones only and misses some. The repertoire includes roughly 130,000 clones, around three quarters of them detected once, and roughly 5% sits in the top ten. The sequenced sample was PBMCs. Receptors were obtained from a man between 25 and 39 years old in good health and CMV-seronegative.

The chain joins TRBV6-4 to TRBJ1-5; 7 bases fit TRBD1. Germline values: CDR1 MRHNA, CDR2 SNTAGT. V dropped 6 bases and J dropped 4; count of bases not matched to a gene: 9. The CDR3 contains 15 residues. The chain's CDR3 is CASSRDSLLNQPQHF. CDR3 in DNA: TGTGCCAGCAGCCGGGACAGTTTACTAAATCAGCCCCAGCATTTT.

As for this clone: Mismatch with germline at one junction end may stem from a read error. The chain uses TRBV15 and TRBJ2-5; 7 nucleotides agree with TRBD1. CDR3 length: 15 residues. Germline CDR1 and CDR2: LNHNV and YYDKDF (reference sequence). The CDR3 spells CAASRDDTGDETQYF. CDR3 bases: TGTGCCGCCAGCAGAGATGACACAGGGGATGAGACCCAGTACTTC.

This clone was picked up one time. DNA of the CDR3: TGTGCCAGCTCACCTACAGGGGCAACTAATGAAAAACTGTTTTTT. This translates into CASSPTGATNEKLFF. The chain uses TRBV18 and TRBJ1-4; 7 bases are shared with TRBD1. V shed 3 bases and J 0 bases; nucleotides not matched to a gene: 1. The CDR3 is made up of 15 amino acids. Germline assignment: CDR1 KGHSH and CDR2 LQKENI.

V usage is TRBV19 and J usage is TRBJ2-7, with TRBD1 matching 10 bases. The CDR3 runs to 14 residues. The trim removed 4 bases at V and 3 bases at J, leaving 3 bases unmatched. Germline V gene sequence: CDR1 LNHDA, CDR2 SQIVND (reference sequence). Here the CDR3 reads CASSRGQGSYEQYF. CDR3 coding DNA: TGTGCCAGTAGTAGGGGACAGGGGAGCTACGAGCAGTACTTC. The variable domain in full, completed from reference TRBV19 and TRBJ2-7, reads DGGITQSPKYLFRKEGQNVTLSCEQNLNHDAMYWYRQDPGQGLRLIYYSQIVNDFQKGDIAEGYSVSREKKESFPLTVTSAQKNPTAFYLCASSRGQGSYEQYFGPGTRLTVT.

The gene calls are TRBV10-3 and TRBJ2-7; possible D gene TRBD1, 5 bases. V was clipped by 6 bases and J by 4 bases, with 16 bases between them. Germline CDR1 and CDR2: ENHRY and SYGVKD. This CDR3 has 14 residues. CDR3 bases: TGTGCCATCAGCTGGGGCCAGGCCACTTACGAGCAGTACTTC. Translation: CAISWGQATYEQYF.

The chain recombines TRBV11-2 with TRBJ2-2; TRBD1 agrees at 9 bases. The V segment lost 8 bases and the J segment 4 bases; nucleotides outside the gene matches: 8. This CDR3 has 15 amino acids. Per germline, CDR1 SGHAT and CDR2 FQNNGV. The CDR3: CASSRTGVGTGELFF. The CDR3 DNA reads TGTGCCAGCTCAAGGACAGGGGTCGGCACCGGGGAGCTGTTTTTT.

As regards this clone: A read error may produce the germline difference seen at one junction end. J is TRBJ2-1 and V is TRBV7-7; 9 bases are shared with TRBD1. The V gene's germline CDR1 is SSHAT and CDR2 FNYEAQ (reference sequence). CDR3 length: 15 residues. The CDR3 nucleotides are TGTGCTAGCAGCTTAAACAGGGGGCAAACTAATGAGCAGTTCTTC. This codes for CASSLNRGQTNEQFF.

V gene TRBV5-1 combines with J gene TRBJ1-2, with 8 bases lining up with TRBD1. CDR3 length equals 16 residues. J gave up 2 bases and V 3 bases, and 9 bases lay outside the gene matches. Per germline, CDR1 SGHRS and CDR2 YFSETQ. The CDR3 loop reads CASSSPGTGLNYGYTF. CDR3 coding DNA: TGCGCCAGCAGCTCCCCAGGGACAGGTTTGAACTATGGCTACACCTTC.

V and J are TRBV9 and TRBJ2-7; 8 positions match TRBD1. J gave up 6 bases and V 0 bases, and 8 bases lay outside the gene matches. Germline V gives CDR1 SGDLS, CDR2 YYNGEE. This CDR3 is 15 amino acids long. This CDR3 reads CASSVAAGGFGEQYF. In nucleotides, the CDR3 is TGTGCCAGCAGCGTAGCGGCAGGGGGCTTTGGCGAGCAGTACTTC.

This clone has a single count. This chain joins TRBV18 and TRBJ1-2; D unclear. Germline CDR1 and CDR2: KGHSH and LQKENI. CDR3 length equals 14 residues. Trimming removed 0 bases from V and 6 bases from J, with 11 bases in between. The CDR3: CASSPPLRSDGYTF. CDR3 sequence (DNA): TGTGCCAGCTCACCACCTCTACGAAGCGATGGCTACACCTTC.

The chain links TRBV5-6 to TRBJ2-2; 9 bases fit TRBD1. The CDR3 covers 16 residues. V shed 0 bases and J 7 bases; nucleotides not matched to a gene: 7. Germline V gives CDR1 SGHDT, CDR2 YYEEEE. The CDR3 nucleotides are TGTGCCAGCAGCTTGGCCGGGACAGGGATGATCGGGGAGCTGTTTTTT. The encoded protein is CASSLAGTGMIGELFF. The full variable domain, completed using reference TRBV5-6 and TRBJ2-2, is DAGVTQSPTHLIKTRGQQVTLRCSPKSGHDTVSWYQQALGQGPQFIFQYYEEEERQRGNFPDRFSGHQFPNYSSELNVNALLLGDSALYLCASSLAGTGMIGELFFGEGSRLTVL.

There are a few counts of this clone. V and J are TRBV13 and TRBJ1-2; D unclear. Germline V CDR1 and CDR2: PRHDT, FYEKMQ (reference sequence). CDR3 length: 15 amino acids. V was clipped by 5 bases and J by 1 base, with 14 bases between them. The CDR3 nucleotides read TGTGCCAGCAGCCAAGAGGGCAGGATTAACTATGGCTACACCTTC. Its protein product is CASSQEGRINYGYTF.

V and J are TRBV6-1 and TRBJ2-5, with TRBD2 matching 8 bases. This CDR3 spans 17 amino acids. The germline CDR1 and CDR2 sequences are MNHNS and SASEGT. V lost 4 bases to trimming and J lost 4 bases; unmatched junction nucleotides: 14. The DNA of the CDR3 is TGTGCCAGCAGTGCGGGGGGGGACCCATGGGGGGGAGAGACCCAGTACTTC. Its translation: CASSAGGDPWGGETQYF.

This chain's CDR3 is CASSGQGAPVQPQHF. CDR3 nucleotides: TGTGCCAGTAGTGGACAGGGGGCACCCGTTCAGCCCCAGCATTTT. J is TRBJ1-5 and V is TRBV19, with 11 bases matching TRBD1. The V gene end was trimmed by 5 bases and the J gene end by 6 bases; junction bases not matched to a gene: 6. There are 15 residues in the CDR3. Germline V CDR1 and CDR2: LNHDA, SQIVND (reference sequence).

In nucleotides, the CDR3 is TGTGCCAGCAGCGGACAGTCTGAGACCCAGTACTTC. Amino acids: CASSGQSETQYF. The chain combines TRBV13 with TRBJ2-5, with D perhaps matching TRBD1 (6 bases). The CDR3 runs to 12 residues. V lost 5 bases, J lost 5 bases, and 9 bases lay in between. The V gene's germline CDR1 is PRHDT and CDR2 FYEKMQ (reference sequence). The full variable domain, rest sourced from reference TRBV13 and TRBJ2-5, is AAGVIQSPRHLIKEKRETATLKCYPIPRHDTVYWYQQGPGQDPQFLISFYEKMQSDKGSIPDRFSAQQFSDYHSELNMSSLELGDSALYFCASSGQSETQYFGPGTRLLVL.

The chain combines TRBV4-3 with TRBJ2-1; 11 bases fit TRBD1. Per the germline V gene, CDR1 is LGHNA and CDR2 is YSLEER. The CDR3 is made up of 20 amino acids. After removal of 3 bases from V and 0 bases from J, the junction contained 13 bases not matched to a gene. In DNA form, the CDR3 reads TGCGCCAGCAGCCAGGTCCCGGGACAGGGGGGACCCAGCTCCTACAATGAGCAGTTCTTC. It specifies CASSQVPGQGGPSSYNEQFF.

V is TRBV5-4 and J is TRBJ2-5; 14 nucleotides match TRBD2. The CDR3 is made up of 14 amino acids. The V segment lost 4 bases and the J segment 8 bases; nucleotides outside the gene matches: 4. Germline V lookup: CDR1 SGHNT, CDR2 YYREEE (reference sequence). CDR3 sequence (DNA): TGTGCCAGCAGCGAGGGACTAGCGGGAGAAACCCAGTACTTC. Translating gives CASSEGLAGETQYF.

This clone was observed a few times. This chain connects TRBV10-3 to TRBJ1-5; 9 positions match TRBD1. The V gene end was trimmed by 11 bases and the J gene end by 5 bases; junction bases not matched to a gene: 4. Looked up from germline, CDR1 is ENHRY and CDR2 is SYGVKD. The CDR3 sequence is 12 residues long. The CDR3 is CAARDRDQPQHF. The CDR3 DNA reads TGTGCCGCCAGGGACAGGGATCAGCCCCAGCATTTT.

The chain links TRBV5-6 to TRBJ1-6, with a possible D match to TRBD1 (5 bases). V lost 0 bases and J lost 8, with 9 bases in between. The CDR3 is made up of 14 amino acids. Per the germline V gene, CDR1 is SGHDT and CDR2 is YYEEEE. CDR3 in DNA: TGTGCCAGCAGCTTGGGGGGGGTGGATTCACCCCTCCACTTT. This translates into CASSLGGVDSPLHF. Supplemented by reference TRBV5-6 and TRBJ1-6, the full variable domain reads DAGVTQSPTHLIKTRGQQVTLRCSPKSGHDTVSWYQQALGQGPQFIFQYYEEEERQRGNFPDRFSGHQFPNYSSELNVNALLLGDSALYLCASSLGGVDSPLHFGNGTRLTVT.

This sequence joins TRBV10-3 and TRBJ1-1; TRBD1 is a possible D gene (6 bases). Trimming took off 10 bases at V and 2 bases at J, with 14 bases between the two ends. Per the germline V gene, CDR1 is ENHRY and CDR2 is SYGVKD. CDR3 length equals 13 residues. The CDR3 nucleotides are TGTGCCACCTTGCCACAGGGTAACACTGAAGCTTTCTTT. Its protein is CATLPQGNTEAFF.

This rearrangement joins TRBV7-9 to TRBJ1-1; D unclear. The CDR3 length is 12 residues. Trimming stripped 5 bases from V and 1 base from J, with 5 bases between. Germline CDR1 is SEHNR and CDR2 is FQNEAQ (reference sequence). CDR3 bases: TGTGCCAGCAGCCGGAGGAACACTGAAGCTTTCTTT. Translated, it gives CASSRRNTEAFF.

The J gene is TRBJ1-2, the V gene TRBV7-2; a weak D match, TRBD1 (6 bases). The CDR3 covers 17 residues. Germline CDR1 is SGHTA and CDR2 is FQGNSA. Trimming shortened V by 6 bases and J by 0 bases, and 20 bases separated the two germline ends. CDR3 bases: TGTGCCAGCAGGGGTCCGGGGGGGCCCACTTCTAACTATGGCTACACCTTC. Translation gives CASRGPGGPTSNYGYTF.

The gene calls are TRBV29-1 and TRBJ2-7; 9 nucleotides align to TRBD1. This CDR3 has 16 amino acids. From germline, CDR1 is SQVTM and CDR2 ANQGSEA. V shed 6 bases and J 2 bases; nucleotides not matched to a gene: 14. The CDR3 region is CSVRTGDRRRTYEQYF. The CDR3 DNA follows: TGCAGCGTGAGGACAGGGGACAGAAGGAGAACCTACGAGCAGTACTTC.

The chain employs TRBV10-3 and TRBJ1-2; D uncertain. Germline-derived CDR1 and CDR2 are ENHRY and SYGVKD. V was pared by 5 bases and J by 8 bases, with 12 bases between. The CDR3 spans 12 residues. The CDR3 DNA reads as TGTGCCATCAGTCTAGGCGGTCGGGGCTACACCTTC. Translating gives CAISLGGRGYTF.

This clone was seen only a few times. The chain has TRBV7-9 and TRBJ2-7; 11 positions agree with TRBD2. The germline gives CDR1 SEHNR, CDR2 FQNEAQ (reference sequence). CDR3 length: 15 amino acids. V lost 7 bases, J lost 3 bases, and 8 bases stayed unmatched. In DNA, the CDR3 is TGTGCCAGCACCCAGACCCTAGCGGGAGGCTACGAGCAGTACTTC. The encoded protein is CASTQTLAGGYEQYF. Full variable domain (missing parts from reference TRBV7-9 and TRBJ2-7): DTGVSQNPRHKITKRGQNVTFRCDPISEHNRLYWYRQTLGQGPEFLTYFQNEAQLEKSRLLSDRFSAERPKGSFSTLEIQRTEQGDSAMYLCASTQTLAGGYEQYFGPGTRLTVT.

The chain joins TRBV4-2 to TRBJ2-3; perhaps TRBD2 as D (6 bases). With 1 base removed from V and 10 bases from J, the gap between germline ends came to 15 bases. The CDR3 runs 14 residues. From germline, CDR1 is LGHNA and CDR2 YNFKEQ. The CDR3 sequence: CASSQVPGESPQYF. The DNA of the CDR3 is TGTGCCAGCAGCCAAGTCCCGGGGGAAAGCCCGCAGTATTTT.

The rearrangement joins TRBV4-1 to TRBJ1-6; D perhaps matches TRBD1 (5 bases). The CDR3 sequence is 15 residues long. CDR1 and CDR2 from the germline V gene are MGHRA and YSYEKL. V lost 0 bases, J lost 11 bases, and 14 bases lay in between. CDR3 nucleotide sequence: TGCGCCAGCAGCCAAGAAAGGTTAAGGGGTCCACCCCTCCACTTT. This translates into CASSQERLRGPPLHF.

This chain uses TRBV30 with TRBJ2-1; a weak D match, TRBD1 (6 bases). Trimming cost V 0 bases and J 6 bases, with 15 bases left between them. From germline, CDR1 is GTSNPN and CDR2 SVGIG (reference sequence). The CDR3 is made up of 15 amino acids. CDR3 sequence: CAWSVGTNLGNEQFF. CDR3 nucleotides: TGTGCCTGGAGTGTAGGGACAAACCTGGGCAATGAGCAGTTCTTC.